The present T cell receptor beta chain was sequenced within a study of response to subunit inactivated influenza vaccine. This clonotype showed up just a few times. Its antigen is unidentified. TCRdb passed the RT-PCR reads through MiXCR, listing each CDR3 protein once. This sample has more than 450,000 distinct CDR3 sequences, with about 12% found just once. Study results and caveats: The authors suggested that few new T cells are recruited per seasonal influenza vaccination.

This clonotype was sampled from a man aged 50 to 60 who received an inactivated influenza vaccine. Sequencing was performed on PBMCs from blood, taken on the day of vaccination.

Written as DNA, the CDR3 is TGTGCCAGCAGTTCCATAGCGGGAGCAGTTGGCAATGAGCAGTTCTTC. It is translated as CASSSIAGAVGNEQFF. J is TRBJ2-1 and V is TRBV6-5; TRBD2 aligns across 9 bases. V was pared by 4 bases and J by 6 bases, with 10 bases of the junction left unmatched. Germline V gene data show CDR1 as MNHEY and CDR2 as SVGAGI. CDR3 length: 16 amino acids.